What follows are 27 T cell receptor beta chains derived from one specimen sequenced in a study of blood T cell repertoires in COVID-19. Repertoires were generated with immunoSEQ multiplex PCR, while TCRdb's copy carries only in-frame clones and drops some. This repertoire shows 120,000 to 150,000 clones, about 91% found once; its top ten account for more than 1.5%. The sample was peripheral blood. The receptor set was obtained from a woman in her sixties with acute or convalescent COVID-19.

V usage is TRBV19 and J usage is TRBJ2-7; D gene uncertain. V lost 0 bases to trimming and J lost 0 bases, with 9 bases between them. CDR1 and CDR2 from the germline V gene are LNHDA and SQIVND (reference sequence). This CDR3 contains 15 residues. CDR3 in amino acids: CASSIDTRSSYEQYF. As DNA, the CDR3 is TGTGCCAGTAGTATAGATACCCGGAGCTCCTACGAGCAGTACTTC.

In its sample, this clone was seen a few times. The J gene is TRBJ1-4, the V gene TRBV5-1; possible D gene TRBD1, 6 bases. The germline V and J ends were trimmed by 1 base and 5 bases, with 9 bases remaining between them. The CDR3 runs 14 residues. CDR1 is SGHRS, CDR2 YFSETQ, per germline. The CDR3 spells CASSLNTGNEKLFF. The CDR3 DNA is TGCGCCAGCAGCTTGAATACAGGGAATGAAAAACTGTTTTTT.

The chain employs TRBV9 and TRBJ2-7, with D perhaps TRBD1 (5 bases). The germline CDR1 and CDR2 sequences are SGDLS and YYNGEE. This CDR3 region has 14 residues. Trimming removed 2 bases at V and 1 base at J, with 10 bases between. The CDR3 loop is CASSVAGLSYEQYF. The CDR3 DNA sequence: TGTGCCAGCAGCGTCGCAGGGTTATCCTACGAGCAGTACTTC.

The chain links TRBV6-5 to TRBJ1-2; D gene ambiguous. Trimming pared 5 bases from V and 4 bases from J, leaving 11 bases between. The CDR3 has 13 residues. In germline, CDR1 is MNHEY, CDR2 SVGAGI. CDR3 loop: CASSPGMFYGYTF. Written as DNA, the CDR3 is TGTGCCAGCAGTCCCGGGATGTTCTATGGCTACACCTTC.

The chain couples TRBV6-2 or TRBV6-3 to TRBJ2-7; 12 bases line up with TRBD1. The V gene's germline CDR1 is MNHEY and CDR2 SVGEGT. CDR3 length equals 15 residues. The junction had 5 bases not matched to a gene; V was cut back by 5 bases and J by 3 bases. The CDR3 sequence is CASSRRDRGLYEQYF. Here the CDR3 DNA reads TGTGCCAGCAGTCGTCGGGACAGGGGGCTCTACGAGCAGTACTTC.

The chain recombines TRBV7-8 with TRBJ1-6, with 8 bases identical to TRBD1. The CDR3 is 20 amino acids. In germline, CDR1 is SGHVS, CDR2 FQNEAQ. V lost 1 base and J lost 7; bases outside the gene matches: 18. CDR3 DNA sequence: TGTGCCAGCAGCTTAGGGGCAGGGGGCGAATATGAGGCTTGGAATTCACCCCTCCACTTT. Translation gives CASSLGAGGEYEAWNSPLHF.

The V call is TRBV11-2, the J call TRBJ1-3; 9 bases line up with TRBD1. V dropped 0 bases and J dropped 8; count of bases not matched to a gene: 2. Germline loops: CDR1 SGHAT, CDR2 FQNNGV. CDR3 size: 14 residues. The DNA for the CDR3 is TGTGCCAGCAGCTTAGAACAGGGGGCCTACACCATATATTTT. Protein product: CASSLEQGAYTIYF.

The count of this clone is one. The J gene is TRBJ2-1, the V gene TRBV5-6, with TRBD1 as a possible D gene (6 bases). Trimming left V 9 bases short and J 6 bases short, with 19 bases between. CDR3 length equals 14 residues. Germline CDR1 SGHDT, CDR2 YYEEEE. The CDR3 DNA reads TGTGCCACGACGTCTATACAGGGCGGCAATGAGCAGTTCTTC. Translation gives CATTSIQGGNEQFF.

This clone was counted many times. The gene calls are TRBV5-1 and TRBJ2-2; D not certain. The germline V gene has CDR1 SGHRS and CDR2 YFSETQ. The CDR3 sequence is 16 residues long. V shed 0 bases and J shed 6 bases, with 15 bases lying between them. In DNA, the CDR3 is TGCGCCAGCAGCTTGGCTGTCGGGTCCGTAGCCGGGGAGCTGTTTTTT. Encoded protein: CASSLAVGSVAGELFF.

The table lists this clone with a few counts. The gene calls are TRBV21-1 and TRBJ1-1; whether TRBD1, the table's D call, matches the DNA was not checked. TRBV21-1 is a recognized pseudogene. The CDR3 has 16 amino acids. The CDR3 is CATLRYLDREYGEAFF. The CDR3 DNA reads as TGTGCCACATTACGATACCTAGACAGGGAATATGGCGAAGCTTTCTTT.

This clone was found once. The V call is TRBV7-2, the J call TRBJ1-2; D not resolved. The CDR3 sequence is 13 residues long. V dropped 4 bases and J dropped 2 bases, with 8 bases sitting between them. CDR1 and CDR2 (germline): SGHTA, FQGNSA. The DNA of the CDR3 is TGTGCCAGCAGCTCCCCTAACAACTATGGCTACACCTTC. This sequence encodes CASSSPNNYGYTF.

The gene calls are TRBV4-3 and TRBJ1-2; D is perhaps TRBD1 (6 bases). The germline V gene encodes CDR1 LGHNA and CDR2 YSLEER. CDR3 size: 15 residues. The V and J ends lost 0 bases and 3 bases respectively, with 11 bases between them. The CDR3 bases are TGCGCCAGCAGCCAAGAAGGAGGACAGCACTATGGCTACACCTTC. Its translation: CASSQEGGQHYGYTF.

V and J are TRBV4-3 and TRBJ2-7; the match to TRBD2 covers 7 bases. J gave up 4 bases and V 0 bases, and 6 bases lay outside the gene matches. Germline V gene sequence: CDR1 LGHNA, CDR2 YSLEER. The CDR3 contains 15 residues. The CDR3 reads CASSQETGLTYEQYF. CDR3 in DNA: TGCGCCAGCAGCCAAGAGACGGGACTAACTTACGAGCAGTACTTC.

This clone has at least ten counts. The genes are TRBV19 and TRBJ1-1; 7 bases map to TRBD1. The CDR3 has 14 amino acids. Germline loops: CDR1 LNHDA, CDR2 SQIVND (reference sequence). J lost 4 bases, V lost 0 bases, and 2 bases had no gene match. For the CDR3, the DNA is TGTGCCAGTAGTATAGACCCAGGGGGCACTGAAGCTTTCTTT. Protein: CASSIDPGGTEAFF.

CDR3 protein: CASSLRGPLVYGYTF. CDR3 in DNA: TGTGCCAGCAGCTTGAGGGGCCCCTTGGTCTATGGCTACACCTTC. The chain recombines TRBV5-6 with TRBJ1-2; D perhaps matches TRBD1 (5 bases). The CDR3 covers 15 residues. Germline V lookup: CDR1 SGHDT, CDR2 YYEEEE. The ends were cut back, 1 base at V and 4 bases at J, with 14 bases in the middle.

The chain links TRBV5-1 to TRBJ1-1, with a possible D match to TRBD1 (6 bases). Germline lookup yields CDR1 SGHRS and CDR2 YFSETQ. The CDR3 extends over 15 amino acids. The V gene lost 4 bases and the J gene lost 3 bases, with 16 bases spanning the gap. CDR3 protein: CASSVLQGRHTEAFF. For the CDR3, the DNA is TGCGCCAGCAGCGTGCTACAGGGTAGGCACACTGAAGCTTTCTTT.

This chain joins TRBV7-2 and TRBJ1-5; weak D call: TRBD1 (5 bases). Trimming removed 1 base at V and 1 base at J, with 11 bases between. This CDR3 has 16 residues. Germline values: CDR1 SGHTA, CDR2 FQGNSA. CDR3: CASSLVLGPSNQPQHF. CDR3 nucleotide sequence: TGTGCCAGCAGCTTAGTTTTGGGGCCGAGCAATCAGCCCCAGCATTTT. The whole variable domain, filled in from reference TRBV7-2 and TRBJ1-5, reads GAGVSQSPSNKVTEKGKDVELRCDPISGHTALYWYRQSLGQGLEFLIYFQGNSAPDKSGLPSDRFSAERTGGSVSTLTIQRTQQEDSAVYLCASSLVLGPSNQPQHFGDGTRLSIL.

V and J are TRBV4-3 and TRBJ1-2; D unclear. The CDR3 has 14 amino acids. V lost 3 bases and J 4 bases, leaving 12 bases between the germline ends. CDR1 is LGHNA, CDR2 YSLEER, per germline. The CDR3 reads CASSHRGLSYGYTF. The CDR3 bases are TGCGCCAGCAGCCACCGAGGACTGAGCTATGGCTACACCTTC.

The chain links TRBV6-2 or TRBV6-3 to TRBJ1-2, with 7 bases aligning to TRBD1. The CDR3 is 13 residues long. Germline V gives CDR1 MNHEY, CDR2 SVGEGT. V shed 5 bases and J 6 bases; nucleotides not matched to a gene: 6. The DNA of the CDR3 is TGTGCCAGCAGTGCGGACAGGTTGGATGGCTACACCTTC. It codes for CASSADRLDGYTF.

The chain links TRBV29-1 to TRBJ2-1, with D possibly being TRBD2 (7 bases). CDR1 is SQVTM and CDR2 is ANQGSEA in the germline V gene. Trimming removed 5 bases from V and 5 bases from J, with 13 bases in between. The CDR3 length is 13 residues. The CDR3 DNA reads TGCAGCGTTCCCTCGGGGGGCAACAATGAGCAGTTCTTC. Residues: CSVPSGGNNEQFF.

This chain joins TRBV24-1 and TRBJ2-1; TRBD2 agrees at 12 bases. The CDR3 consists of 18 residues. Trimming cost V 1 base and J 7 bases; bases outside gene matches: 10. Germline CDR1 KGHDR, CDR2 SFDVKD. The CDR3 loop reads CATSDFWASGGAVNEQFF. The CDR3 DNA reads TGTGCCACCAGTGATTTTTGGGCTAGCGGGGGGGCCGTAAATGAGCAGTTCTTC.

CDR3 sequence (DNA): TGTGCCGGTTCAGGGGGACTTAGCACAGATACGCAGTATTTT. Protein product: CAGSGGLSTDTQYF. The rearrangement uses TRBV30 and TRBJ2-3, with a tentative D call TRBD1 (7 bases). CDR3 length: 14 amino acids. The V gene's germline CDR1 is GTSNPN and CDR2 SVGIG (reference sequence). V shed 8 bases and J shed 0 bases, with 15 bases lying between them.

This chain uses TRBV24-1 with TRBJ2-3; TRBD1 agrees at 7 bases. The CDR3 runs 17 residues. The V segment lost 4 bases and the J segment 2 bases; nucleotides outside the gene matches: 11. Germline CDR1 and CDR2: KGHDR and SFDVKD. The CDR3 region has the DNA TGTGCCACCAGTGACCCCGACCCAGGACAGGCCACAGATACGCAGTATTTT. Translation: CATSDPDPGQATDTQYF.

This chain's CDR3 is CASGQSSNQPQHF. For the CDR3, the DNA is TGTGCCAGTGGACAGAGTAGCAATCAGCCCCAGCATTTT. The rearrangement links TRBV2 to TRBJ1-5, with D maybe TRBD1 (6 bases). Trimming removed 9 bases at V and 0 bases at J, with 9 bases between. The CDR3 is 13 residues long. Germline V gives CDR1 SNHLY, CDR2 FYNNEI.

The chain carries TRBV30 and TRBJ1-3, with unresolved D. The germline gives CDR1 GTSNPN, CDR2 SVGIG (reference sequence). This CDR3 has 14 amino acids. Trimming left V 3 bases short and J 0 bases short, with 9 bases between. CDR3 nucleotides: TGTGCCTGGAGAACTCTCACCTCTGGAAACACCATATATTTT. Amino acid sequence: CAWRTLTSGNTIYF.

J is TRBJ2-1 and V is TRBV7-2; a weak D match, TRBD2 (6 bases). The V gene's germline CDR1 is SGHTA and CDR2 FQGNSA. Trimming removed 8 bases from V and 2 bases from J, with 19 bases in between. The CDR3 runs to 16 residues. The CDR3 bases are TGTGCCAGCTCCTCCCGGGGCGGGGCAACCTACAATGAGCAGTTCTTC. It encodes CASSSRGGATYNEQFF.

The CDR3 loop reads CASSLGTGHNSPLHF. The CDR3, as DNA: TGCGCCAGCAGCTTGGGGACAGGACATAATTCACCCCTCCACTTT. This sequence joins TRBV5-1 and TRBJ1-6; the match to TRBD1 covers 7 bases. This CDR3 contains 15 residues. J lost 5 bases, V lost 0 bases, and 2 bases had no gene match. The germline V gene encodes CDR1 SGHRS and CDR2 YFSETQ.